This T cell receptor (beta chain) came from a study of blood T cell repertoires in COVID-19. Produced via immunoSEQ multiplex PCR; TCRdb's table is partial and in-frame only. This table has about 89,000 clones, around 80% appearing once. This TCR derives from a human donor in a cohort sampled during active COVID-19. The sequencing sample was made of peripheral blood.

CDR3 sequence: CASSLMVQGASTGELFF. As DNA, the CDR3 is TGCGCCAGCAGCTTGATGGTACAGGGGGCTTCCACCGGGGAGCTGTTTTTT. The V gene is TRBV5-1, the J gene TRBJ2-2; TRBD1 agrees at 9 bases. Germline V gives CDR1 SGHRS, CDR2 YFSETQ. Trimming cost V 1 base and J 4 bases; bases outside gene matches: 8. The CDR3 loop spans 17 amino acids.